A selection of T cell receptor beta chains follows, all from one sample in a study of control samples from healthy donors and cancer patients. The data were produced by immunoSEQ multiplex PCR, yet TCRdb's version contains in-frame clones alone and is incomplete. The sample contains about 120,000 clones, around 89% of which appear only once. Sequenced: blood. Every receptor here comes from a man in his fifties or sixties in good health. The CDR3 runs from the conserved cysteine through the conserved F or W. A D gene is named only where the DNA matches it firmly. For some rows the clone size is stated as once, few or many, or as a class when expanded; others skip it.

D,J,size,V,DNA,CDR3
TRBD2,TRBJ2-2,-,TRBV29-1,TGCAGCGGCTTAGGCCTAGCGGGGGCGTACACCGGGGAGCTGTTTTTT,CSGLGLAGAYTGELFF
-,TRBJ2-2,-,TRBV25-1,TGTGCCAGCAGTGAATTGGTGGGATATACACCCGGGGAGCTGTTTTTT,CASSELVGYTPGELFF
-,TRBJ1-1,-,TRBV11-2,TGTGCCAGCAGCTTAGAGAGAGTGGGGGCTTTCTTT,CASSLERVGAFF
TRBD1,TRBJ1-1,-,TRBV5-6,TGTGCCAGCAGCTTGTACAGGGGGCGTGACACTGAAGCTTTCTTT,CASSLYRGRDTEAFF
-,TRBJ1-3,-,TRBV14,TGTGCCAGCAGCCAAGGGAACGGAAACACCATATATTTT,CASSQGNGNTIYF
-,TRBJ2-3,-,TRBV3-1/TRBV3-2,TGTGCCAGCAGCCAAATTCCAGATACGCAGTATTTT,CASSQIPDTQYF
TRBD1,TRBJ1-6,once,TRBV5-5,TGTGCCAGCAGCTCGTGGGGGACAGGGAATTCACCCCTCCACTTT,CASSSWGTGNSPLHF
-,TRBJ2-3,-,TRBV5-1,TGCGCCAGCAGCTTGGCAGGGGATACGCAGTATTTT,CASSLAGDTQYF
-,TRBJ1-3,-,TRBV19,TGTGCCAGTAGTAAGTGGCGGGGGACCTCTGGAAACACCATATATTTT,CASSKWRGTSGNTIYF
-,TRBJ2-1,-,TRBV6-5,TGTGCCAGCAGTTACTCCGGGGGCTCCTACAATGAGCAGTTCTTC,CASSYSGGSYNEQFF
-,TRBJ1-1,few,TRBV7-9,TGTGCCAGCAGCCCAAGAGGAGGGACAATCACTGAAGCTTTCTTT,CASSPRGGTITEAFF
-,TRBJ2-2,-,TRBV5-6,TGTGCCAGCAGAAATTTGCGGAGAGAGAACACCGGGGAGCTGTTTTTT,CASRNLRRENTGELFF
-,TRBJ1-1,once,TRBV30,TGTGCCTGGAGAGCGACAGTCAACACTGAAGCTTTCTTT,CAWRATVNTEAFF
-,TRBJ2-5,-,TRBV3-1/TRBV3-2,TGTGCCAGCGAGTCGGGGGGCGTTCAGACCCAGTACTTC,CASESGGVQTQYF
-,TRBJ1-5,-,TRBV30,TGTGCCTGGAGTGGACCCGGGGGGGTGGCCCAGCATTTT,CAWSGPGGVAQHF
-,TRBJ2-2,-,TRBV2,TGTGCCAGCAGTCCTCGGGTCCTCACCGGGGAGCTGTTTTTT,CASSPRVLTGELFF
-,TRBJ2-1,-,TRBV7-6,TGTGCCAGCAGCTTAGCGGCCGGGTTTATGGATGAGCAGTTCTTC,CASSLAAGFMDEQFF
-,TRBJ2-3,-,TRBV9,TGTGCCAGCAGCGTAGGGGTGGACCTTAGCACAGATACGCAGTATTTT,CASSVGVDLSTDTQYF
-,TRBJ1-4,few,TRBV5-1,TGCGCCAGCAGCTTGTCCTCAGGGTCTAATGAAAAACTGTTTTTT,CASSLSSGSNEKLFF
-,TRBJ1-5,-,TRBV12-3/TRBV12-4,TGTGCCAGCAGGGGTTATAGCAATCAGCCCCAGCATTTT,CASRGYSNQPQHF
-,TRBJ1-1,once,TRBV2,TGTGCCAGCAGTAAAGCCCGGACCAACACTGAAGCTTTCTTT,CASSKARTNTEAFF
-,TRBJ2-2,-,TRBV29-1,TGCAGCGTTGGGCGGGGTAACACCGGGGAGCTGTTTTTT,CSVGRGNTGELFF
-,TRBJ2-3,-,TRBV29-1,TGCAGCGTTGAAGATTCAGGGTTCGGCACAGATACGCAGTATTTT,CSVEDSGFGTDTQYF
-,TRBJ1-3,-,TRBV12-3/TRBV12-4,TGTGCCAGCAGTTTTGGTGGAAACACCATATATTTT,CASSFGGNTIYF
-,TRBJ1-2,-,TRBV25-1,TGTGCCAGCAGTGAATCTACCGTGGGGGGAACCTATGGCTACACCTTC,CASSESTVGGTYGYTF
TRBD1,TRBJ1-2,-,TRBV2,TGTGCCAGCAATTCCGGGACAGGGGGTTTTTCGGGCTACACCTTC,CASNSGTGGFSGYTF
-,TRBJ2-5,-,TRBV29-1,TGCAGTTCTAGTAGAGGGATCCAAGAGACCCAGTACTTC,CSSSRGIQETQYF
-,TRBJ2-3,-,TRBV7-2,TGTGCCAGCAGCTACGGACAGTCAGATACGCAGTATTTT,CASSYGQSDTQYF
-,TRBJ1-4,-,TRBV11-2,TGTGCCAGCAGCTTATCAGGCAGGCTTAATGAAAAACTGTTTTTT,CASSLSGRLNEKLFF
-,TRBJ2-7,-,TRBV5-6,TGTGCCAGCAGCTTGGGTCTCATGTGGCAGTACTTC,CASSLGLMWQYF
TRBD2,TRBJ2-1,-,TRBV6-5,TGTGCCAGCAGTAACTCAGCGGGGGGCCCCTACAATGAGCAGTTCTTC,CASSNSAGGPYNEQFF
-,TRBJ2-2,-,TRBV2,TGTGCCAGCACCCAAACGAGGAGGGCCGGGGAGCTGTTTTTT,CASTQTRRAGELFF
TRBD1,TRBJ2-1,-,TRBV7-8,TGTGCCAGCAGCCTTCGACGGGACAGGGGGCCATACAATGAGCAGTTCTTC,CASSLRRDRGPYNEQFF
-,TRBJ2-5,many,TRBV30,TGTGCCTGGAGGCAAGGGAGGCTTGGGACCCAGTACTTC,CAWRQGRLGTQYF
-,TRBJ1-4,-,TRBV29-1,TGCAGCGTTGGTAGGGGAGGCGAAAAACTGTTTTTT,CSVGRGGEKLFF
-,TRBJ2-7,-,TRBV28,TGTGCCAGCAGCTCCGCCCAGGGTGGCCTGTCCTACGAGCAGTACTTC,CASSSAQGGLSYEQYF
TRBD2,TRBJ2-7,once,TRBV11-2,TGTGCCAGCAGCCAGTCGACTAGCGGAGCCTACGAGCAGTACTTC,CASSQSTSGAYEQYF
-,TRBJ1-5,-,TRBV6-5,TGTGCCAGCACGACGGATAGCAATCAGCCCCAGCATTTT,CASTTDSNQPQHF
-,TRBJ1-2,-,TRBV6-5,TGTGCCACCACCCCGGGGAGCTATGGCTACACCTTC,CATTPGSYGYTF
-,TRBJ1-2,-,TRBV6-5,TGTGCCAGCAGGGTTTCGGCAGGGGCTCACCATGGCTACACCTTC,CASRVSAGAHHGYTF